This TCR beta chain was captured by sequencing in a study of blood T cell repertoires in COVID-19. Study summary: Sites in the United States, Italy and Spain provided acute and convalescent COVID-19 samples.

Germline CDR1 is LGHDT and CDR2 is YNNKEL (reference sequence). Losses at the gene ends were 4 bases for V and 6 bases for J; bases not matched to a gene: 5. This CDR3 comprises 14 residues. Authors' analysis steps: Researchers report that nucleated cell counts were estimated from reference gene primer amplification. Using immunoSEQ multiplex PCR, the repertoire was profiled, and TCRdb retains in-frame clones only, with some absent. V and J calls and clone size come straight from that table; D and trimming were deduced from the DNA. The profile shows about 160,000 clones, approximately 84% of them singletons.

This TCR derives from a woman at least 80 years old with acute or convalescent COVID-19. The sample consisted of peripheral blood. The chain links TRBV3-1 (or the pseudogene TRBV3-2) to TRBJ1-4; 7 nucleotides align to TRBD1. This CDR3 is CASSPGGFYEKLFF. The CDR3 nucleotides read TGTGCCAGCAGCCCAGGGGGTTTCTATGAAAAACTGTTTTTT.